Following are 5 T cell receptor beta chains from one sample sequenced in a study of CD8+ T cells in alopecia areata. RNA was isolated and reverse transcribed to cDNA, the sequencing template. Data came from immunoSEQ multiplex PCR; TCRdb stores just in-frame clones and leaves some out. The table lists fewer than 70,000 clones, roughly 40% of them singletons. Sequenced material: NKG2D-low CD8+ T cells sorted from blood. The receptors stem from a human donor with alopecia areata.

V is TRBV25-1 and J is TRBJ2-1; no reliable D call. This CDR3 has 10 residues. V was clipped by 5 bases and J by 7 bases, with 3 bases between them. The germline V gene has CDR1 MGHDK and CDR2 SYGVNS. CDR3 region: CASSNNEQFF. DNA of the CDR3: TGTGCCAGCAGTAATAATGAGCAGTTCTTC.

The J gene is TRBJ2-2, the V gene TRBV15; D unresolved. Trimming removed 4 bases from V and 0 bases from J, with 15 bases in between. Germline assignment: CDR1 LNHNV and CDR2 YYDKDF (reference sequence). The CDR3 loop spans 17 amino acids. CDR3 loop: CATSIPMKTTNTGELFF. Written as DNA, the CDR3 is TGTGCCACCAGCATACCCATGAAGACCACGAACACCGGGGAGCTGTTTTTT.

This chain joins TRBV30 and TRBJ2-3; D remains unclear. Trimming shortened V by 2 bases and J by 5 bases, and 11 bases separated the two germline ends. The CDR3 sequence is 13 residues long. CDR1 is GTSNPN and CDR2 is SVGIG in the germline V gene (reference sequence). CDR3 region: CAWSLVAQDTQYF. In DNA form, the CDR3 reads TGTGCCTGGAGTTTAGTAGCCCAAGATACGCAGTATTTT.

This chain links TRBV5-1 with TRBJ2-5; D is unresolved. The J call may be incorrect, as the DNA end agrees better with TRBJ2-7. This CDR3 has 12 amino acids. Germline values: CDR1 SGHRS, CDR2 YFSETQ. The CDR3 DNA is TGCGCCAGCAGCGGGCCCGAGAGCGAGCAGTACTTC. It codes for CASSGPESEQYF.

CDR3: CASSIYLENTGELFF. CDR3 nucleotide sequence: TGTGCCAGTAGTATCTACCTCGAGAACACCGGGGAGCTGTTTTTT. The J gene is TRBJ2-2, the V gene TRBV19, with no clear D. Germline CDR1 LNHDA, CDR2 SQIVND (reference sequence). The CDR3 spans 15 residues. Deletions cut 3 bases from V and 1 base from J, with 9 bases between.